The clone carrying this T cell receptor beta chain was detected only a few times. The antigen is undetermined. The data were taken from a study of T cells in Graves' hyperthyroidism and ophthalmopathy. Study findings and constraints: Appearing also in blood were most of the thyroid clonotypes expanded above 0.001. From stable hyperthyroidism, ophthalmopathy was set apart by a 13 V-J model.

Uncontrolled infection, other autoimmune disease, pregnancy or lactation excluded patients. In making diagnoses, clinical symptoms, serum thyroxine and TRAb, thyroid ultrasound and orbital computed tomography were all used. Amplified TCR beta CDR3 regions came from RNA transcripts. The HTBI primer set drove a first-round RT-PCR of the TCR CDR3. TCRdb analysed the multiplex PCR reads with MiXCR anew, one entry per CDR3 protein. In the table there are roughly 380,000 distinct CDR3 sequences, 13% of which are singletons. The sequenced material came from blood. This sequence was found in a man aged 30-40 years with Graves' hyperthyroidism that later progressed to Graves' ophthalmopathy.

CDR3 amino acids: CASSFRGPTDTQYF. As DNA, the CDR3 is TGTGCCAGCAGCTTCAGGGGGCCCACAGATACGCAGTATTTT. The chain joins TRBV5-8 to TRBJ2-3; the match to TRBD1 covers 8 bases. Unmatched junction bases numbered 1, after V lost 2 bases and J lost 2 bases. The CDR3 consists of 14 residues. Looked up from germline, CDR1 is SGHTS and CDR2 is YDEGEE.